Listed below are T cell receptor beta chains from one sample, sequenced in a study of T cells in Graves' hyperthyroidism and ophthalmopathy. TCRdb ran MiXCR on the multiplex PCR reads and lists one entry per CDR3 protein. The sample holds about 640,000 distinct CDR3 sequences, more than 20% seen once. Sequenced sample: blood. Receptors were obtained from a man aged 25 to 40 with Graves' ophthalmopathy. The CDR3 runs from the conserved cysteine through the conserved F or W. The D gene is left open where the match is weak. For some rows the clone size is stated as once, few or many, or as a class when expanded; others skip it.

>.|TRBJ2-2|.|TRBV30
CAWIGGLNLASNTGELFF
TGTGCCTGGATCGGGGGGCTGAACTTGGCGTCGAACACCGGGGAGCTGTTTTTT
>.|TRBJ1-5|TRBD1|TRBV7-9
CASSSWTGQPQHF
TGTGCCAGCAGCTCCTGGACAGGACAGCCCCAGCATTTT
>many|TRBJ1-5|.|TRBV2
CASSAGSNQPQHF
TGTGCCAGCAGTGCAGGTAGCAATCAGCCCCAGCATTTT
>.|TRBJ2-1|TRBD2|TRBV30
CAWSQTSGYNEQFF
TGTGCCTGGAGTCAAACTAGCGGTTACAATGAGCAGTTCTTC
>.|TRBJ2-2|TRBD2|TRBV11-2
CASSSDRLAGGTGELFF
TGTGCCAGCAGCTCCGATCGACTAGCGGGGGGTACCGGGGAGCTGTTTTTT
>.|TRBJ1-2|.|TRBV4-1
CASSQLPGPANYGYTF
TGCGCCAGCAGCCAACTCCCGGGACCAGCTAACTATGGCTACACCTTC
>many|TRBJ2-7|.|TRBV20-1
CSARDLVSYEQYF
TGCAGTGCTAGAGATTTAGTCTCATACGAGCAGTACTTC
>.|TRBJ1-5|.|TRBV4-1
CASSQGGLSNQPQHF
TGCGCCAGCAGCCAAGGGGGATTAAGCAATCAGCCCCAGCATTTT
>.|TRBJ1-4|.|TRBV28
CASSPPVGMREKLFF
TGTGCCAGCAGTCCCCCGGTCGGGATGCGTGAAAAACTGTTTTTT
>.|TRBJ2-1|.|TRBV7-2
CASSLARARGFYNEQFF
TGTGCCAGCAGCTTAGCGAGGGCTAGAGGCTTCTACAATGAGCAGTTCTTC
>many|TRBJ2-4|TRBD2|TRBV28
CASSFPLAGDLAKNIQYF
TGTGCCAGCAGTTTTCCTCTAGCGGGGGACCTAGCCAAAAACATTCAGTACTTC
>many|TRBJ1-1|TRBD1|TRBV28
CASSLGTGIAEAFF
TGTGCCAGCAGTCTAGGGACAGGGATCGCTGAAGCTTTCTTT
>few|TRBJ2-3|.|TRBV12-3/TRBV12-4
CASSLWQTDTQYF
TGTGCCAGCAGTTTGTGGCAAACAGATACGCAGTATTTT
>.|TRBJ2-3|.|TRBV28
CASSATQGLSTDTQYF
TGTGCCAGCTCAGCCACCCAGGGGTTGAGCACAGATACGCAGTATTTT
>.|TRBJ2-7|TRBD1|TRBV29-1
CSVAKSGQGTEQYF
TGCAGCGTCGCAAAATCGGGACAGGGGACCGAGCAGTACTTC
>many|TRBJ1-5|TRBD1|TRBV7-2
CASSLGGTGYQPQHF
TGTGCCAGCAGCTTAGGCGGGACAGGGTATCAGCCCCAGCATTTT
>.|TRBJ2-7|TRBD1|TRBV2
CACSRDSPLDEQYF
TGTGCCTGCAGCCGGGACAGTCCCTTAGACGAGCAGTACTTC
>many|TRBJ1-3|.|TRBV7-2
CASSLEPLRWSGAQGNTIYF
TGTGCCAGCAGCTTAGAACCTTTAAGGTGGTCGGGGGCTCAGGGAAACACCATATATTTT
>.|TRBJ1-1|.|TRBV28
CASRATVGGSEAFF
TGTGCCAGCAGGGCGACAGTCGGGGGTTCTGAAGCTTTCTTT
>.|TRBJ1-1|.|TRBV25-1
CASSESRGYTEAFF
TGTGCCAGCAGTGAATCTAGGGGGTACACTGAAGCTTTCTTT
>many|TRBJ2-7|TRBD2|TRBV28
CASSPLAGRELAYEQYF
TGTGCCAGCAGTCCCCTAGCGGGCAGAGAACTGGCCTACGAGCAGTACTTC
>.|TRBJ1-1|.|TRBV7-9
CASSPSPGTETEAFF
TGTGCCAGCAGCCCCTCCCCAGGGACGGAGACTGAAGCTTTCTTT
>many|TRBJ2-5|.|TRBV12-3/TRBV12-4
CASSLGRLGKETQYF
TGTGCCAGCAGTTTGGGACGTCTAGGTAAAGAGACCCAGTACTTC
>many|TRBJ2-2|TRBD2|TRBV28
CASSPPLISGSYRSGELFF
TGTGCCAGCAGTCCCCCGCTGATTAGCGGGAGTTATCGGAGCGGGGAGCTGTTTTTT
>few|TRBJ1-5|TRBD1|TRBV6-2/TRBV6-3
CASSWSRTGNNQPQHF
TGTGCCAGCAGTTGGTCTAGGACAGGGAACAATCAGCCCCAGCATTTT
>.|TRBJ2-7|TRBD1|TRBV6-2/TRBV6-3
CASSYAGTGHEQYF
TGTGCCAGCAGTTACGCCGGGACAGGGCACGAGCAGTACTTC
>many|TRBJ2-1|TRBD2|TRBV7-9
CASSDKGLAGVVSYNEQFF
TGTGCCAGCAGCGATAAGGGACTAGCGGGAGTTGTCTCCTACAATGAGCAGTTCTTC
>few|TRBJ2-7|.|TRBV4-3
CASSQGDGPAYEQYF
TGCGCCAGCAGCCAAGGGGATGGACCCGCCTACGAGCAGTACTTC
>few|TRBJ2-1|.|TRBV5-4
CASSLKENEQFF
TGTGCCAGCAGCCTTAAAGAGAATGAGCAGTTCTTC
>.|TRBJ2-3|.|TRBV4-1
CASSPSQGPSTDTQYF
TGCGCCAGCAGCCCCTCACAGGGCCCGAGCACAGATACGCAGTATTTT
>.|TRBJ1-3|.|TRBV28
CASNLSGPNSGNTIYF
TGTGCCAGCAACCTATCAGGACCTAACTCTGGAAACACCATATATTTT
>many|TRBJ2-3|.|TRBV15
CATSRAGGSTDTQYF
TGTGCCACCAGCAGAGCCGGCGGGAGCACAGATACGCAGTATTTT
>many|TRBJ2-5|TRBD1|TRBV11-1
CASSDRGRGEETQYF
TGTGCCAGCAGCGACAGGGGAAGGGGGGAAGAGACCCAGTACTTC
>.|TRBJ2-1|TRBD1|TRBV30
CAWRRDRGWYNEQFF
TGTGCCTGGAGGAGGGACAGGGGTTGGTACAATGAGCAGTTCTTC
>few|TRBJ2-5|.|TRBV18
CASSPRTGHTREETQYF
TGTGCCAGCTCACCAAGAACGGGACATACTCGTGAAGAGACCCAGTACTTC
>many|TRBJ2-7|.|TRBV2
CASSDMTYEGYEQYF
TGTGCCAGCAGTGATATGACCTACGAGGGGTACGAGCAGTACTTC
>.|TRBJ1-5|.|TRBV6-9
CASSYEGRGNQPQHF
TGTGCCAGCAGTTACGAGGGCAGGGGAAATCAGCCCCAGCATTTT
>.|TRBJ2-7|TRBD2|TRBV20-1
CSARTSGRTTHYEQYF
TGCAGTGCACGAACTAGCGGGAGGACAACTCACTACGAGCAGTACTTC
>many|TRBJ2-7|.|TRBV2
CASSTPGGVHEQYF
TGTGCCAGCAGTACCCCAGGGGGGGTCCACGAGCAGTACTTC
>.|TRBJ2-1|TRBD2|TRBV19
CASTLRTSGRTSGNEQFF
TGTGCCAGTACCCTAAGGACTAGCGGGAGGACCAGTGGTAATGAGCAGTTCTTC
>.|TRBJ2-3|.|TRBV9
CASSPARGGEDDTQYF
TGTGCCAGCAGCCCGGCCCGCGGGGGCGAGGATGATACGCAGTATTTT
>.|TRBJ1-3|TRBD1|TRBV28
CASSPQDRVVGNTTYF
TGTGCCAGCAGTCCACAGGACAGGGTGGTTGGAAACACCACATATTTT
>few|TRBJ2-7|.|TRBV6-1
CASRIPGQQNEQYF
TGTGCCAGCAGAATTCCGGGACAACAGAACGAGCAGTACTTC
>.|TRBJ2-1|TRBD2|TRBV18
CASSPPGTSAYNEQFF
TGTGCCAGCTCACCCCCCGGGACTAGCGCTTACAATGAGCAGTTCTTC
>.|TRBJ2-5|.|TRBV6-2/TRBV6-3
CASNRGVGGRETQYF
TGTGCCAGCAATAGGGGTGTTGGGGGGCGGGAGACCCAGTACTTC
>few|TRBJ1-4|.|TRBV5-1
CASSQAFGEKLFF
TGCGCCAGCAGCCAGGCCTTTGGGGAAAAACTGTTTTTT
>few|TRBJ2-7|.|TRBV3-1
CASSQGRGTYEQYF
TGTGCCAGCAGCCAAGGTCGGGGGACCTACGAGCAGTACTTC
>.|TRBJ1-4|.|TRBV28
CASSFLPEKLFF
TGTGCCAGCAGTTTCCTACCAGAAAAACTGTTTTTT
>.|TRBJ2-4|TRBD2|TRBV7-8
CASSQGRAGGPENIQYF
TGTGCCAGCAGCCAGGGGAGAGCGGGAGGGCCCGAGAACATTCAGTACTTC
>many|TRBJ2-7|TRBD2|TRBV28
CASSPGLAGGKSSYEQYF
TGTGCCAGCAGTCCAGGACTAGCGGGAGGCAAGAGCTCCTACGAGCAGTACTTC